These T cell receptor beta chains were read from a single sample in a study of blood T cell dynamics during melanoma immunotherapy. Data came from immunoSEQ multiplex PCR; TCRdb stores just in-frame clones and leaves some out. This sample has roughly 22,000 clones, with roughly 85% found just once. The source was blood, collected from a patient treated with checkpoint blockade. Source of these receptors: a human donor with melanoma. Both conserved end residues are part of each CDR3. The D gene is left open where the match is weak. Rows may omit the clone size; those that give it use once, few, many or a size class.

cdr3_nt: TGTGCCAGCAGCCCGCAGAGCCCGAATAAAAAACTGTTTTTT; cdr3_aa: CASSPQSPNKKLFF; j_call: TRBJ1-4; v_call: TRBV9; d_call: NA; clone_size: NA
cdr3_nt: TGTGCCAGCAGCTTTGAAGCTCTAGAGACCCAGTACTTC; cdr3_aa: CASSFEALETQYF; j_call: TRBJ2-5; v_call: TRBV11-2; d_call: NA; clone_size: NA
cdr3_nt: TGTGCCAGCTCACCCCAGCAAGGGGCCCTAAAGAGCTACACCTTC; cdr3_aa: CASSPQQGALKSYTF; j_call: TRBJ1-2; v_call: TRBV18; d_call: NA; clone_size: NA
cdr3_nt: TGTGCCAGCAGCTTCAGCACCGGGGAGCTGTTTTTT; cdr3_aa: CASSFSTGELFF; j_call: TRBJ2-2; v_call: TRBV5-4; d_call: NA; clone_size: few
cdr3_nt: TGCGCCAGCAGTGAGACACTCTATGGCTACACCTTC; cdr3_aa: CASSETLYGYTF; j_call: TRBJ1-2; v_call: TRBV10-2; d_call: NA; clone_size: few
cdr3_nt: TGTGCCACCAGCAGGGGACAGGATAACTATGGCTACACCTTC; cdr3_aa: CATSRGQDNYGYTF; j_call: TRBJ1-2; v_call: TRBV15; d_call: TRBD1; clone_size: NA
cdr3_nt: TGTGCCAGCAGTCCAGACGGGGGGCAAGCTCAGCCCCAGCATTTT; cdr3_aa: CASSPDGGQAQPQHF; j_call: TRBJ1-5; v_call: TRBV2; d_call: NA; clone_size: NA
cdr3_nt: TGCAGCGTGGGACTAGCGGGAGAGGGGGAGCAGTACTTC; cdr3_aa: CSVGLAGEGEQYF; j_call: TRBJ2-7; v_call: TRBV29-1; d_call: TRBD2; clone_size: NA
cdr3_nt: TGTGCCAGCAGGGAGCAGGGCCTTATGGGTACTGAAGCTTTCTTT; cdr3_aa: CASREQGLMGTEAFF; j_call: TRBJ1-1; v_call: TRBV2; d_call: NA; clone_size: NA
cdr3_nt: TGTGCCAGCAGCTTCGACGGGGGATACGGATCCGAGCAGTTCTTC; cdr3_aa: CASSFDGGYGSEQFF; j_call: TRBJ2-1; v_call: TRBV7-9; d_call: NA; clone_size: NA
cdr3_nt: TGTGCCAGCAGCGTCTTGGGACAGAAGAACACTGAAGCTTTCTTT; cdr3_aa: CASSVLGQKNTEAFF; j_call: TRBJ1-1; v_call: TRBV9; d_call: TRBD1; clone_size: NA
cdr3_nt: TGTGCCAGCAGTGCAACAGGGGTTGGGGGTTGGGAAAAACTGTTTTTT; cdr3_aa: CASSATGVGGWEKLFF; j_call: TRBJ1-4; v_call: TRBV28; d_call: TRBD1; clone_size: NA
cdr3_nt: TGTGCCAGCAGTGCGCAGGGGTCGCACTATGGCTACACCTTC; cdr3_aa: CASSAQGSHYGYTF; j_call: TRBJ1-2; v_call: TRBV28; d_call: NA; clone_size: NA
cdr3_nt: TGTGCCAGCAGCACCTCTGGCGGGAGCTGGAACAATGAGCAGTTCTTC; cdr3_aa: CASSTSGGSWNNEQFF; j_call: TRBJ2-1; v_call: TRBV7-6; d_call: TRBD2; clone_size: NA
cdr3_nt: TGCGCCAGCAGCTTGCCAGGCGGCAGCTCGACGACCTTTTCTGGAAACACCATATATTTT; cdr3_aa: CASSLPGGSSTTFSGNTIYF; j_call: TRBJ1-3; v_call: TRBV5-1; d_call: NA; clone_size: NA
cdr3_nt: TGCGCCAGCAGCTCAAATGGACTAGCGGGATACGACGAGCAGTACTTC; cdr3_aa: CASSSNGLAGYDEQYF; j_call: TRBJ2-7; v_call: TRBV5-1; d_call: TRBD2; clone_size: NA
cdr3_nt: TGTGCCAGCAGCAACGAAGGAAACACCATATATTTT; cdr3_aa: CASSNEGNTIYF; j_call: TRBJ1-3; v_call: TRBV28; d_call: NA; clone_size: NA
cdr3_nt: TGTGCCAGCAGTTTATCAGTTGGGGGTCCCTATGGCTACACCTTC; cdr3_aa: CASSLSVGGPYGYTF; j_call: TRBJ1-2; v_call: TRBV27; d_call: NA; clone_size: NA
cdr3_nt: TGTGCCAGCAGCCCTCAAGGCGGGAGTGCCGGGGAGCTGTTTTTT; cdr3_aa: CASSPQGGSAGELFF; j_call: TRBJ2-2; v_call: TRBV7-3; d_call: TRBD2; clone_size: NA
cdr3_nt: TGTGCCAGCAGTGAATGGGGCCTCGGCTCTGGAAACACCATATATTTT; cdr3_aa: CASSEWGLGSGNTIYF; j_call: TRBJ1-3; v_call: TRBV2; d_call: NA; clone_size: NA
cdr3_nt: TGTGCCAGCAGCTTAGAGCGGCAGGGGTTTGATGAGCAGTTCTTC; cdr3_aa: CASSLERQGFDEQFF; j_call: TRBJ2-1; v_call: TRBV11-3; d_call: NA; clone_size: NA
cdr3_nt: TGTGCCAGCAGTTTAAACTGGCAGCCCCAGCATTTT; cdr3_aa: CASSLNWQPQHF; j_call: TRBJ1-5; v_call: TRBV28; d_call: NA; clone_size: NA
cdr3_nt: TGTGCCAGCAGTCCCCAGACGAGGGGGCCCCAGCATTTT; cdr3_aa: CASSPQTRGPQHF; j_call: TRBJ1-5; v_call: TRBV27; d_call: NA; clone_size: NA
cdr3_nt: TGTGCCAGCAGCTTCGCCTTGGGCGGGAGGCATGAGCAGTTCTTC; cdr3_aa: CASSFALGGRHEQFF; j_call: TRBJ2-1; v_call: TRBV11-3; d_call: TRBD2; clone_size: NA
cdr3_nt: TGTGCCAGCAGGTCACTCGGGACAGGGCAACACGAGCAGTACTTC; cdr3_aa: CASRSLGTGQHEQYF; j_call: TRBJ2-7; v_call: TRBV6-5; d_call: TRBD1; clone_size: NA
cdr3_nt: TGTGCCAGCAGCGTAGAACCCGGGAGGAGCTACGAGCAGTACTTC; cdr3_aa: CASSVEPGRSYEQYF; j_call: TRBJ2-7; v_call: TRBV9; d_call: TRBD2; clone_size: few
cdr3_nt: TGTGCCAGCAGCTTAGAAGGCTCGAACACTGAAGCTTTCTTT; cdr3_aa: CASSLEGSNTEAFF; j_call: TRBJ1-1; v_call: TRBV11-3; d_call: NA; clone_size: NA
cdr3_nt: TGTGCCAGCAGCTTAACTGGACAGGGAAGTTATGGCTACACCTTC; cdr3_aa: CASSLTGQGSYGYTF; j_call: TRBJ1-2; v_call: TRBV7-3; d_call: TRBD1; clone_size: NA
cdr3_nt: TGTGCCAGCGCAACCTACGAGCAGTACTTC; cdr3_aa: CASATYEQYF; j_call: TRBJ2-7; v_call: TRBV6-5; d_call: NA; clone_size: NA
cdr3_nt: TGCGCCAGCAGACCTAGCGGGGACGAGCAGTTCTTC; cdr3_aa: CASRPSGDEQFF; j_call: TRBJ2-1; v_call: TRBV5-1; d_call: TRBD2; clone_size: NA
cdr3_nt: TGTGCCACCAGCCGGACAGGTTCCTCCTACGAGCAGTACTTC; cdr3_aa: CATSRTGSSYEQYF; j_call: TRBJ2-7; v_call: TRBV15; d_call: TRBD1; clone_size: NA
cdr3_nt: TGTGCCACCAGCAGAGGCGGGGGGCTGTCCTACGAGCAGTACTTC; cdr3_aa: CATSRGGGLSYEQYF; j_call: TRBJ2-7; v_call: TRBV15; d_call: TRBD2; clone_size: once
cdr3_nt: TGTGCCAGCAGCCAATCTGGTGGAGTCACAGATACGCAGTATTTT; cdr3_aa: CASSQSGGVTDTQYF; j_call: TRBJ2-3; v_call: TRBV7-3; d_call: NA; clone_size: NA
cdr3_nt: TGTGCCAGCAGCGTAGATCGATCGAGCGGGGACTACAATGAGCAGTTCTTC; cdr3_aa: CASSVDRSSGDYNEQFF; j_call: TRBJ2-1; v_call: TRBV9; d_call: TRBD2; clone_size: once
cdr3_nt: TGTGCCAGCAGCCCCACCCCCAAGGCTTCGGGGCAGTACTTC; cdr3_aa: CASSPTPKASGQYF; j_call: TRBJ2-7; v_call: TRBV7-3; d_call: NA; clone_size: few
cdr3_nt: TGTGCCAGCAGTGCTACCGCTATCTACAATGAGCAGTTCTTC; cdr3_aa: CASSATAIYNEQFF; j_call: TRBJ2-1; v_call: TRBV6-1; d_call: NA; clone_size: NA
cdr3_nt: TGTGCCACCAGCAGAGAAGCACTAGTCTACGAGCAGTACTTC; cdr3_aa: CATSREALVYEQYF; j_call: TRBJ2-7; v_call: TRBV15; d_call: NA; clone_size: NA
cdr3_nt: TGTGCCAGCAGCGTAGTCCCGGGAGGGAAGGAGCTGTTTTTT; cdr3_aa: CASSVVPGGKELFF; j_call: TRBJ2-2; v_call: TRBV9; d_call: TRBD2; clone_size: NA
cdr3_nt: TGTGCCAGTAGTATTGGGGAACGGAGGTACGAGCAGTACTTC; cdr3_aa: CASSIGERRYEQYF; j_call: TRBJ2-7; v_call: TRBV19; d_call: NA; clone_size: NA
cdr3_nt: TGTGCCAGTAGTAGCCTAGCGGGAATGAACACCGGGGAGCTGTTTTTT; cdr3_aa: CASSSLAGMNTGELFF; j_call: TRBJ2-2; v_call: TRBV19; d_call: TRBD2; clone_size: NA
cdr3_nt: TGTGCCAGCAGCTTGGGTGGGGCCTATGGCTACACCTTC; cdr3_aa: CASSLGGAYGYTF; j_call: TRBJ1-2; v_call: TRBV5-4; d_call: NA; clone_size: NA
cdr3_nt: TGTGCCAGCAGTTCTGCGGGGAATCAGCCCCAGCATTTT; cdr3_aa: CASSSAGNQPQHF; j_call: TRBJ1-5; v_call: TRBV6-1; d_call: NA; clone_size: NA
cdr3_nt: TGTGCCAGCAGTTACGAGGGGACAGGGAACTCACCCCTCCACTTT; cdr3_aa: CASSYEGTGNSPLHF; j_call: TRBJ1-6; v_call: TRBV6-5; d_call: TRBD1; clone_size: once
cdr3_nt: TGCGCCAGCAGCGTCGGGAGACAGGGAAATGAGCAGTTCTTC; cdr3_aa: CASSVGRQGNEQFF; j_call: TRBJ2-1; v_call: TRBV5-1; d_call: NA; clone_size: NA